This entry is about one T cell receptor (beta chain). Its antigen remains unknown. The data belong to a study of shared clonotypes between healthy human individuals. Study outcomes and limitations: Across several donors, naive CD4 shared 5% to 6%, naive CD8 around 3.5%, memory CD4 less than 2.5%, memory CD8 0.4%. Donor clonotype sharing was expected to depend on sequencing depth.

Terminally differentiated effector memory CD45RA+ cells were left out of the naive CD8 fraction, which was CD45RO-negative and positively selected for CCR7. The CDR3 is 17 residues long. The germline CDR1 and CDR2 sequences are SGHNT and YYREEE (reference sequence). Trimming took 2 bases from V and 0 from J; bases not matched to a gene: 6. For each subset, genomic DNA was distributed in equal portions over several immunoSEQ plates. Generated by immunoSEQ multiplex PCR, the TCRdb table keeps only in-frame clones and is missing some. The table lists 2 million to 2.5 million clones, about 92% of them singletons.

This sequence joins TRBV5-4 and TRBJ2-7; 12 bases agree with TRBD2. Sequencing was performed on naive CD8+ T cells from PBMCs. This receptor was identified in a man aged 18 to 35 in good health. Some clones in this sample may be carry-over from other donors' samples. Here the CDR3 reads CASSFPGLAGSSYEQYF. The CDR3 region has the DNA TGTGCCAGCAGCTTTCCCGGACTAGCGGGAAGCTCCTACGAGCAGTACTTC. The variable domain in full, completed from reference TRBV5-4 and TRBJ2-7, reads ETGVTQSPTHLIKTRGQQVTLRCSSQSGHNTVSWYQQALGQGPQFIFQYYREEENGRGNFPPRFSGLQFPNYSSELNVNALELDDSALYLCASSFPGLAGSSYEQYFGPGTRLTVT.